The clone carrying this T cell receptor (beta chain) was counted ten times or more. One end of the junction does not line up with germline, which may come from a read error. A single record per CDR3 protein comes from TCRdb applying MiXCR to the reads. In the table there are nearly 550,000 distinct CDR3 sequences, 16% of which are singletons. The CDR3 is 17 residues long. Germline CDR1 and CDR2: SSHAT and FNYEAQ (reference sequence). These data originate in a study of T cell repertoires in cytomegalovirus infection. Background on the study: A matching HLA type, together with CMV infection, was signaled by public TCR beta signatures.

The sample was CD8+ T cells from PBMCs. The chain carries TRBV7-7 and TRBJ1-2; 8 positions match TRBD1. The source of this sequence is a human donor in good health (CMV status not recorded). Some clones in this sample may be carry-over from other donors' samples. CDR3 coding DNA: TGTGCTAGCAGCTTAGACCGGTCAGGGGGCGCCGGGGGTGGCTACACCTTC. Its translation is CASSLDRSGGAGGGYTF. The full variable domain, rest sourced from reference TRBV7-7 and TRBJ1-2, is GAGVSQSPRYKVTKRGQDVTLRCDPISSHATLYWYQQALGQGPEFLTYFNYEAQPDKSGLPSDRFSAERPEGSISTLTIQRTEQRDSAMYRCASSLDRSGGAGGGYTFGSGTRLTVV.